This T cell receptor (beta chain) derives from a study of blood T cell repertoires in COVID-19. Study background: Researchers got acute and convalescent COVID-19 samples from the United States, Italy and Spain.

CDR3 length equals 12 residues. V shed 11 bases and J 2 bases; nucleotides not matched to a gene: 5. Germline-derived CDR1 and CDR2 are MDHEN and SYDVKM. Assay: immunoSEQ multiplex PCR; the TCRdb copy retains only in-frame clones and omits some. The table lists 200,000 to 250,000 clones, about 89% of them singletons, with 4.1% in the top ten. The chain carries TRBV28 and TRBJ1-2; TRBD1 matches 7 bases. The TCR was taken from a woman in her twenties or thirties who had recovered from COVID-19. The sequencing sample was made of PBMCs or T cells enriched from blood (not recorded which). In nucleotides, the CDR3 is TGTGCCTCCGGGACAGCGAACTATGGCTACACCTTC. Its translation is CASGTANYGYTF.